This is a list of T cell receptor beta chains from one sample in a study of read filtering for tumor transcriptome and immune sequencing. Each CDR3 protein gets one entry after TCRdb re-called the reads with MiXCR. There are 60,000 to 75,000 distinct CDR3 sequences in the sample; approximately 18% occur only once, and under 13% lies in the top ten. Material for sequencing was a population of CD138-negative cells sorted from bone marrow. All receptors come from a donor at least 40 years old with multiple myeloma. Each CDR3 is given with its conserved first and last residue. A clone size is listed for some rows: how often the clone was seen (once, few, many), or a class if it is expanded.

j_call: TRBJ2-2; clone_size: many; v_call: TRBV6-1; cdr3_aa: CASRTDANTGELFF
j_call: TRBJ2-1; clone_size: many; v_call: TRBV20-1; cdr3_aa: CSALAGVFEQFF
j_call: TRBJ2-1; clone_size: .; v_call: TRBV7-3; cdr3_aa: CASSLSSSKGNVQFF
j_call: TRBJ2-1; clone_size: many; v_call: TRBV12-3/TRBV12-4; cdr3_aa: CASSRRTSGSENEQFF
j_call: TRBJ1-5; clone_size: few; v_call: TRBV29-1; cdr3_aa: CSAWDSPNQPQHF
j_call: TRBJ2-3; clone_size: many; v_call: TRBV20-1; cdr3_aa: CSARERADTQYF
j_call: TRBJ2-5; clone_size: many; v_call: TRBV20-1; cdr3_aa: CSAPLQGKETQYF
j_call: TRBJ1-1; clone_size: few; v_call: TRBV18; cdr3_aa: CASSPPQGEAFF
j_call: TRBJ2-2; clone_size: many; v_call: TRBV6-5; cdr3_aa: CASSGLGGPTGELFF
j_call: TRBJ1-2; clone_size: many; v_call: TRBV12-3/TRBV12-4; cdr3_aa: CASSPGDWQGVNYGYTF
j_call: TRBJ2-2; clone_size: many; v_call: TRBV28; cdr3_aa: CASSLFLSPPNTGELFF
j_call: TRBJ2-7; clone_size: many; v_call: TRBV20-1; cdr3_aa: CSARGGRSYEQYF
j_call: TRBJ2-2; clone_size: many; v_call: TRBV20-1; cdr3_aa: CSAPGLAGTGELFF
j_call: TRBJ1-5; clone_size: .; v_call: TRBV28; cdr3_aa: CASSPDLSRDFNQPQHF
j_call: TRBJ2-1; clone_size: many; v_call: TRBV5-1; cdr3_aa: CASSSETGVRNEQFF
j_call: TRBJ2-5; clone_size: many; v_call: TRBV20-1; cdr3_aa: CSAPTSGVPETQYF
j_call: TRBJ1-2; clone_size: many; v_call: TRBV28; cdr3_aa: CASSSPLVANYGYTF
j_call: TRBJ2-1; clone_size: many; v_call: TRBV5-6; cdr3_aa: CASSTGLAGPYNEQFF
j_call: TRBJ2-3; clone_size: many; v_call: TRBV3-1; cdr3_aa: CASSQERTYTQYF
j_call: TRBJ2-1; clone_size: .; v_call: TRBV14; cdr3_aa: CASSQDPISRNNEQFF
j_call: TRBJ2-1; clone_size: many; v_call: TRBV5-1; cdr3_aa: CASSLKYEQFF
j_call: TRBJ2-2; clone_size: many; v_call: TRBV5-1; cdr3_aa: CASSPVTDLYTGELFF
j_call: TRBJ2-2; clone_size: .; v_call: TRBV7-7; cdr3_aa: CASSLETGRNTGELFF
j_call: TRBJ1-2; clone_size: few; v_call: TRBV5-1; cdr3_aa: CASSLGPEGRGYTF
j_call: TRBJ2-1; clone_size: many; v_call: TRBV7-9; cdr3_aa: CASSLLYNEQFF
j_call: TRBJ2-3; clone_size: .; v_call: TRBV20-1; cdr3_aa: CSARDLARTAGEGWTDTQYF
j_call: TRBJ2-3; clone_size: many; v_call: TRBV28; cdr3_aa: CASRGVTDTQYF
j_call: TRBJ1-5; clone_size: many; v_call: TRBV7-2; cdr3_aa: CASSLQTGGGNQPQHF
j_call: TRBJ2-1; clone_size: many; v_call: TRBV29-1; cdr3_aa: CSVEGMTGGRLNEQFF
j_call: TRBJ2-5; clone_size: many; v_call: TRBV2; cdr3_aa: CASSVSGWGTETQYF
j_call: TRBJ1-2; clone_size: many; v_call: TRBV28; cdr3_aa: CAACRTGGFGYTF
j_call: TRBJ1-5; clone_size: .; v_call: TRBV4-2; cdr3_aa: CASSQDRGVGSNQPQHF
j_call: TRBJ1-1; clone_size: many; v_call: TRBV7-2; cdr3_aa: CASSLGRDGAFF
j_call: TRBJ1-6; clone_size: many; v_call: TRBV30; cdr3_aa: CAWRTSLREPLHF
j_call: TRBJ1-2; clone_size: many; v_call: TRBV10-2; cdr3_aa: CASSDADGYTF
j_call: TRBJ1-6; clone_size: many; v_call: TRBV19; cdr3_aa: CASKDGTWGSPLHF
j_call: TRBJ1-1; clone_size: many; v_call: TRBV12-3/TRBV12-4; cdr3_aa: CASSTAGGWNTEAFF
j_call: TRBJ2-2; clone_size: few; v_call: TRBV29-1; cdr3_aa: CSVEVPGHAIGELFF
j_call: TRBJ1-1; clone_size: many; v_call: TRBV6-1; cdr3_aa: CASSEAGSTEAFF
j_call: TRBJ1-5; clone_size: .; v_call: TRBV18; cdr3_aa: CASRKGDQPQHF
j_call: TRBJ2-2; clone_size: many; v_call: TRBV11-3; cdr3_aa: CASRRTGGGELFF
j_call: TRBJ2-7; clone_size: few; v_call: TRBV30; cdr3_aa: CAWSVGVEQYF
j_call: TRBJ2-1; clone_size: many; v_call: TRBV20-1; cdr3_aa: CSCGTTTNEQFF
j_call: TRBJ2-2; clone_size: many; v_call: TRBV28; cdr3_aa: CASSFYRGDTGELFF
j_call: TRBJ2-7; clone_size: many; v_call: TRBV28; cdr3_aa: CASRQGTSYEQYF
j_call: TRBJ1-6; clone_size: many; v_call: TRBV28; cdr3_aa: CASSLRPGRHNSPLHF
j_call: TRBJ2-3; clone_size: many; v_call: TRBV4-2; cdr3_aa: CASSQDFRTGTDTQYF
j_call: TRBJ1-1; clone_size: many; v_call: TRBV7-9; cdr3_aa: CASSPSPVKGTEAFF
j_call: TRBJ2-7; clone_size: few; v_call: TRBV5-4; cdr3_aa: CASSPVGRVGEQYF